The source of this TCR beta chain is a study of T cell changes during pregnancy in multiple sclerosis. Per the germline V gene, CDR1 is KGHSH and CDR2 is LQKENI. Trimming cost V 3 bases and J 0 bases, with 12 bases left between them. This CDR3 contains 16 residues. Here immunoSEQ multiplex PCR was the method, and the copy in TCRdb shows in-frame clones only, minus some. The data show 20,000 or so clones, 75% to 90% seen once. The chain couples TRBV18 to TRBJ1-5; tentatively, D is TRBD1 (6 bases). The receptor's source is a female donor in good health, enrolled as a control in a pregnancy study. Specimen: CD8+ T cells from peripheral blood mononuclear cells, collected in the third trimester of pregnancy. In nucleotides, the CDR3 is TGTGCCAGCTCACCCCCCGGACAGTTTAGCAATCAGCCCCAGCATTTT. It codes for CASSPPGQFSNQPQHF. Based on the CDR3 plus reference TRBV18 and TRBJ1-5, the full variable domain is NAGVMQNPRHLVRRRGQEARLRCSPMKGHSHVYWYRQLPEEGLKFMVYLQKENIIDESGMPKERFSAEFPKEGPSILRIQQVVRGDSAAYFCASSPPGQFSNQPQHFGDGTRLSIL.